Following are 8 T cell receptor beta chains from one sample sequenced in a study of shared clonotypes between healthy human individuals (dated by TCRdb to the early 2020s). The receptor library was made with the immunoSEQ multiplex PCR assay. TCRdb limited this immuneACCESS table to in-frame rearrangements with V and J called. A share of clones is missing; checked studies link under half to unresolved V genes, and the rest is unexplained. A total of 2 million to 3 million clones appear in this sample, more than 80% of them only once. The ten largest clonotypes hold about 0.13% of the sample. The source material was naive CD4+ T cells sorted from blood. The cell subset or site tag for this specimen amounts to: CD45RA+ positively selected. The receptors were gathered from a man aged 18 to 30 in good health.

The sample holds a few counts of this clone. V is TRBV14 and J is TRBJ1-2; 9 positions agree with TRBD1. This CDR3 is built from 14 residues. The germline CDR1 and CDR2 sequences are SGHDN and FVKESK. The trim removed 0 bases at V and 12 bases at J, leaving 8 bases unmatched. The CDR3: CASSQEGQGRGNTF. The CDR3 nucleotides read TGTGCCAGCAGCCAAGAAGGACAGGGGCGAGGAAACACCTTC. The full variable domain, rest sourced from reference TRBV14 and TRBJ1-2, is EAGVTQFPSHSVIEKGQTVTLRCDPISGHDNLYWYRRVMGKEIKFLLHFVKESKQDESGMPNNRFLAERTGGTYSTLKVQPAELEDSGVYFCASSQEGQGRGNTFGSGTRLTVV.

The V and J genes are TRBV16 and TRBJ2-1; perhaps TRBD1 as D (6 bases). Trimming shortened V by 7 bases and J by 4 bases, and 11 bases separated the two germline ends. The CDR3 runs to 13 residues. Germline V gives CDR1 KGHSY, CDR2 FQNENV. The CDR3 sequence: CASIQGSYNEQFF. CDR3 nucleotide sequence: TGTGCCAGCATTCAGGGGTCTTACAATGAGCAGTTCTTC. Drawing the rest from reference TRBV16 and TRBJ2-1, the complete variable domain is GEEVAQTPKHLVRGEGQKAKLYCAPIKGHSYVFWYQQVLKNEFKFLISFQNENVFDETGMPKERFSAKCLPNSPCSLEIQATKLEDSAVYFCASIQGSYNEQFFGPGTRLTVL.

The chain carries TRBV7-9 and TRBJ1-3; D is undetermined. The CDR3 is 17 amino acids. V dropped 1 base and J dropped 2 bases, with 15 bases sitting between them. The germline gives CDR1 SEHNR, CDR2 FQNEAQ (reference sequence). CDR3 nucleotides: TGTGCCAGCAGCTTAGTTATGATCCCCTTGGCTGGAAACACCATATATTTT. It codes for CASSLVMIPLAGNTIYF. The full variable domain, rest sourced from reference TRBV7-9 and TRBJ1-3, is DTGVSQNPRHKITKRGQNVTFRCDPISEHNRLYWYRQTLGQGPEFLTYFQNEAQLEKSRLLSDRFSAERPKGSFSTLEIQRTEQGDSAMYLCASSLVMIPLAGNTIYFGEGSWLTVV.

The rearrangement links TRBV10-2 to TRBJ2-1; 10 bases are shared with TRBD2. The CDR3 loop spans 14 amino acids. V was pared by 3 bases and J by 8 bases, with 4 bases of the junction left unmatched. Germline assignment: CDR1 WSHSY and CDR2 SAAADI. The CDR3 protein is CASSEAGGPDEQFF. In nucleotides, the CDR3 is TGCGCCAGCAGTGAAGCGGGGGGGCCGGATGAGCAGTTCTTC.

As concerns this clone: This could be a read error, since a much larger clone is one nucleotide away. This chain links TRBV5-4 with TRBJ2-5, with D hard to call. This CDR3 comprises 11 residues. Germline V gene sequence: CDR1 SGHNT, CDR2 YYREEE (reference sequence). The germline V and J ends were trimmed by 2 bases and 3 bases, with 2 bases remaining between them. The CDR3, as DNA: TGTGCCAGCAGCTTCGAAGAGACCCAGTACTTC. Amino acid sequence: CASSFEETQYF.

The chain combines TRBV5-5 with TRBJ1-5; 7 nucleotides align to TRBD1. J was trimmed by 0 bases and V by 2 bases; bases with no gene match: 5. Per germline, CDR1 SGHKS and CDR2 YYEKEE (reference sequence). The CDR3 runs 16 residues. The CDR3 nucleotides are TGTGCCAGCAGCTTCTCCGGGACAGTTAGCAATCAGCCCCAGCATTTT. This translates into CASSFSGTVSNQPQHF.

The chain recombines TRBV20-1 with TRBJ1-6, with TRBD1 as a possible D gene (5 bases). Trimming left V 7 bases short and J 5 bases short, with 6 bases between. Germline lookup yields CDR1 DFQATT and CDR2 SNEGSKA (reference sequence). This CDR3 region has 11 residues. CDR3 sequence reads: CSGQNNSPLHF. The CDR3 nucleotides read TGCAGTGGACAGAATAATTCACCCCTCCACTTT.

This sequence joins TRBV10-3 and TRBJ2-7, with TRBD2 matching over 8 bases. The CDR3 sequence is 13 residues long. From germline, CDR1 is ENHRY and CDR2 SYGVKD. Trimming cost V 10 bases and J 4 bases; bases outside gene matches: 9. The CDR3 loop is CATFSGGRYEQYF. CDR3 nucleotide sequence: TGTGCCACGTTTTCGGGAGGGAGATACGAGCAGTACTTC.